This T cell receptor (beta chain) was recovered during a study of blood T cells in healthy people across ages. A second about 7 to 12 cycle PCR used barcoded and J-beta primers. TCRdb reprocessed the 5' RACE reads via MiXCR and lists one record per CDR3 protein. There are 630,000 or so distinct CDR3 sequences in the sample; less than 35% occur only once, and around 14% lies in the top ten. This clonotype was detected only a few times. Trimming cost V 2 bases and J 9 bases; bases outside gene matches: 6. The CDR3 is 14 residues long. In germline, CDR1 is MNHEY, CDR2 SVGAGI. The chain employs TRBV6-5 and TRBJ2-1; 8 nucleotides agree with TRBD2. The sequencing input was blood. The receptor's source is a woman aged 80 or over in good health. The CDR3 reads CASSYPGTRSEQFF. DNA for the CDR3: TGTGCCAGCAGTTACCCGGGGACTAGGAGTGAGCAGTTCTTC.